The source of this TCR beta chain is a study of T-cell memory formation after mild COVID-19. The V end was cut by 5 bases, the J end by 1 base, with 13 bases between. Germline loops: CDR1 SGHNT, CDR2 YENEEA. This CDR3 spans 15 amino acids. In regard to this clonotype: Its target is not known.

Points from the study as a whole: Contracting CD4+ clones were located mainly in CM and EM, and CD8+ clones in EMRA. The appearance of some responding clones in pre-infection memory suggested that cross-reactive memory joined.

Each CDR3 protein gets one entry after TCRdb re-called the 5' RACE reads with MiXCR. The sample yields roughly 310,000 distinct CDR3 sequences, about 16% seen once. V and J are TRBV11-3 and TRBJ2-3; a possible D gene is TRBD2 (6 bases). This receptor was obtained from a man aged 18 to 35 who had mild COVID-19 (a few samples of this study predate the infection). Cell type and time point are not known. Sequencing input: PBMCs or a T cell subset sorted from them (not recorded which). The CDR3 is CASSTREEGTDTQYF. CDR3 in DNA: TGTGCCAGCAGCACGCGGGAAGAGGGCACAGATACGCAGTATTTT. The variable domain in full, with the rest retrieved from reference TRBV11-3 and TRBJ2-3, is EAGVVQSPRYKIIEKKQPVAFWCNPISGHNTLYWYLQNLGQGPELLIRYENEEAVDDSQLPKDRFSAERLKGVDSTLKIQPAELGDSAVYLCASSTREEGTDTQYFGPGTRLTVL.